This T cell receptor beta chain was sequenced during a study of blood T cell repertoires in COVID-19. The overall study: PBMCs, B-cell-depleted T cells, or T cells provided the cDNA or gDNA that made up the material.

Participant ages covered roughly 18 to 89 years across around 25 US areas. Assignment of participants to cohorts was predicated upon participant-reported clinical history. As processed by the authors: From reference gene primer amplification, estimates of nucleated cell counts were derived. The table came from immunoSEQ multiplex PCR; TCRdb's copy has only in-frame clones and leaves some out. The V and J calls and clone size were taken over from that table, and D and trimming were inferred from the DNA. Of 150,000 to 200,000 clones listed, around 80% are singletons. This clone appeared a single time. What was sequenced was PBMCs or T cells enriched from blood (not recorded which). The sequence was obtained from a man aged 45-65 years who had recovered from COVID-19.

The CDR3 coding sequence is TGTGCCAGCAGCCAAGATACGGCGGTGCTCTATGGCTACACCTTC. This codes for CASSQDTAVLYGYTF. V is TRBV4-2 and J is TRBJ1-2; D call uncertain. Germline loops: CDR1 LGHNA, CDR2 YNFKEQ. V lost 0 bases, J lost 4 bases, and 12 bases lay in between. This CDR3 is built from 15 residues.